This TCR beta chain was identified in a study of vaccination effects on CD4 cells after COVID-19. Assay used: immunoSEQ multiplex PCR; TCRdb lists only in-frame clones, some missing. The sample consists of some 31,000 clones, around 75% of them appearing once. With 9 to 11 days of culture completed, CD4+ T cells were isolated. This person's SARS-CoV-2 infection, confirmed by PCR, occurred between March and December 2020. Two doses of BNT162b2 or mRNA-1273 vaccine were administered to participants. Germline V gene lookup returns CDR1 SEHNR and CDR2 FQNEAQ (reference sequence). This CDR3 region has 16 residues. V gave up 2 bases and J gave up 3 bases, with 11 bases separating them. About this clone: Its antigen is as yet unknown.

The chain carries TRBV7-9 and TRBJ2-6, with a possible D match to TRBD1 (6 bases). The receptor was isolated from a human donor who had a prior SARS-CoV-2 infection. Source: CD4+ T cells from PBMCs cultured without peptide, taken after COVID-19 vaccination. CDR3 DNA sequence: TGTGCCAGCAGCTTACCAGGGGCGCGTGGGGCCAACGTCCTGACTTTC. This gives the protein CASSLPGARGANVLTF.